The 8 T cell receptor beta chains below come from one sample, sequenced in a study of T-cell memory formation after mild COVID-19. One entry per CDR3 protein results from TCRdb running MiXCR on the 5' RACE reads. The profile covers about 410,000 distinct CDR3 sequences, with 23% appearing a single time and around 14% taken by the ten largest. The sequencing sample was made of PBMCs or a T cell subset sorted from them (not recorded which). The receptor source for this set is an adult woman who had mild COVID-19 (a few samples of this study predate the infection). Cell type and time point are not known.

J is TRBJ1-4 and V is TRBV9; D not resolved. CDR3 length: 14 amino acids. Trimming pared 0 bases from V and 6 bases from J, leaving 9 bases between. Germline CDR1 and CDR2: SGDLS and YYNGEE. The CDR3, as DNA: TGTGCCAGCAGCGTAGGAGTACAACATGAAAAACTGTTTTTT. Translation gives CASSVGVQHEKLFF.

This sequence joins TRBV12-3 or TRBV12-4 and TRBJ2-7; TRBD1 agrees at 7 bases. J gave up 7 bases and V 5 bases, and 14 bases lay outside the gene matches. The CDR3 contains 15 residues. The CDR3 nucleotides read TGTGCCAGCAGTCCCAGGGACAGCCCTTTAGGAGAGCAGTACTTC. This gives the protein CASSPRDSPLGEQYF.

The chain links TRBV20-1 to TRBJ2-1, with 11 bases that match TRBD2. The J segment lost 3 bases and the V segment lost 7 bases, leaving 8 bases of the junction unmatched. Germline V gives CDR1 DFQATT, CDR2 SNEGSKA (reference sequence). CDR3 length equals 15 residues. CDR3: CSVSPGLADYNEQFF. Here the CDR3 DNA reads TGCAGTGTTTCTCCGGGACTAGCGGACTACAATGAGCAGTTCTTC.

The CDR3 spells CAISESRGGNQPQHF. DNA of the CDR3: TGTGCCATCAGTGAGTCCAGGGGAGGCAATCAGCCCCAGCATTTT. The chain carries TRBV10-3 and TRBJ1-5; the D gene is possibly TRBD1 (6 bases). Germline CDR1 is ENHRY and CDR2 is SYGVKD. V was pared by 0 bases and J by 2 bases, with 8 bases between. There are 15 residues in the CDR3.

The genes are TRBV19 and TRBJ2-2; no reliable D call. Germline V lookup: CDR1 LNHDA, CDR2 SQIVND (reference sequence). The ends were cut back, 3 bases at V and 3 bases at J, with 8 bases in the middle. The CDR3 runs to 14 residues. The CDR3 nucleotides are TGTGCCAGTAGTATTAGGTCCGACACCGGGGAGCTGTTTTTT. It yields the protein CASSIRSDTGELFF. The whole variable domain, remainder taken from reference TRBV19 and TRBJ2-2, is DGGITQSPKYLFRKEGQNVTLSCEQNLNHDAMYWYRQDPGQGLRLIYYSQIVNDFQKGDIAEGYSVSREKKESFPLTVTSAQKNPTAFYLCASSIRSDTGELFFGEGSRLTVL.

This chain links TRBV9 with TRBJ2-3, with D possibly TRBD1 on 6 matching bases. Germline-derived CDR1 and CDR2 are SGDLS and YYNGEE. The V end was cut by 4 bases, the J end by 5 bases, with 17 bases between. The CDR3 consists of 15 residues. The CDR3 is CASSTADRIGDTQYF. The DNA of the CDR3 is TGTGCCAGCAGCACGGCAGACAGGATAGGAGATACGCAGTATTTT.

V usage is TRBV7-3 and J usage is TRBJ2-3; the match to TRBD2 covers 8 bases. The germline V gene has CDR1 SGHTA and CDR2 FQGTGA. Trimming took 5 bases from V and 4 from J; bases not matched to a gene: 8. The CDR3 loop spans 15 amino acids. The CDR3 region is CASSVTAGGPDTQYF. The DNA of the CDR3 is TGTGCCAGCAGCGTTACGGCGGGAGGCCCAGATACGCAGTATTTT. The full variable domain, in which reference TRBV7-3 and TRBJ2-3 provide the parts outside the CDR3, is GAGVSQTPSNKVTEKGKYVELRCDPISGHTALYWYRQSLGQGPEFLIYFQGTGAADDSGLPNDRFFAVRPEGSVSTLKIQRTERGDSAVYLCASSVTAGGPDTQYFGPGTRLTVL.

V gene TRBV2 combines with J gene TRBJ2-6, with 9 nucleotides matching TRBD2. Germline lookup yields CDR1 SNHLY and CDR2 FYNNEI. The CDR3 has 17 residues. V lost 7 bases to trimming and J lost 0 bases; unmatched junction nucleotides: 7. Written as DNA, the CDR3 is TGTGCCAGCAATCGACTAGCGGTAGACTCTGGGGCCAACGTCCTGACTTTC. Protein: CASNRLAVDSGANVLTF.